A single sample is the source of the 14 T cell receptor beta chains below, sequenced in a study of tumor-infiltrating lymphocytes in primary liver carcinoma. Priming with a constant-region primer yielded TCR beta cDNA from around 0.45 ug total RNA. Amplification in three nested multiplex PCR rounds with slightly modified ARM-PCR gave rise to TCR beta libraries. For roughly 11 cycles apiece, the opening two PCR rounds ran with TRBV1-TRBV30 forward primers and a C-beta reverse primer. In TCRdb, the multiplex PCR reads were re-called with MiXCR into one record per CDR3 protein. The data show 310,000 or so distinct CDR3 sequences, with approximately 58% seen just once and about 15% held by the top ten. They got blood RNA out of unsorted whole blood and also pulled out germline DNA. The material sequenced was peripheral blood. The receptors come from a woman in her twenties or thirties with primary liver carcinoma and hepatitis B virus infection.

In this sample, this clonotype turned up many times. The chain employs TRBV6-6 and TRBJ2-1; TRBD2 aligns across 11 bases. CDR1 and CDR2 from the germline V gene are MNHNY and SVGAGI (reference sequence). Trimming removed 6 bases from V and 4 bases from J; junction bases left unmatched: 5. The CDR3 length is 15 residues. DNA of the CDR3: TGTGCCAGCAGCCCCGGGACTAGCGGTTACAATGAGCAGTTCTTC. This gives the protein CASSPGTSGYNEQFF.

This chain uses TRBV6-5 with TRBJ2-7; no clear D. The CDR3 consists of 13 residues. V was pared by 6 bases and J by 3 bases, with 12 bases between. The germline V gene encodes CDR1 MNHEY and CDR2 SVGAGI. The CDR3 spells CASRVGRYYEQYF. In nucleotides, the CDR3 is TGTGCCAGCAGAGTGGGCAGATACTACGAGCAGTACTTC.

The rearrangement links TRBV30 to TRBJ2-1; maybe TRBD2 (5 bases). The CDR3 spans 16 residues. Germline V CDR1 and CDR2: GTSNPN, SVGIG (reference sequence). V gave up 2 bases and J gave up 3 bases, with 17 bases separating them. The CDR3 region is CAWSSVGSALYNEQFF. The CDR3 DNA reads as TGTGCCTGGAGTTCTGTAGGGAGTGCGCTCTACAATGAGCAGTTCTTC.

The V gene is TRBV7-3, the J gene TRBJ2-1; D possibly uses TRBD1 or TRBD2 (6 bases each). V lost 3 bases and J 4 bases, leaving 13 bases between the germline ends. This CDR3 comprises 15 residues. Germline lookup yields CDR1 SGHTA and CDR2 FQGTGA. The CDR3 DNA reads as TGTGCCAGCAGCTTTAGGGGGGACAAGTACAATGAGCAGTTCTTC. Residues: CASSFRGDKYNEQFF.

In this sample, this clonotype turned up many times. The V and J genes are TRBV12-3 or TRBV12-4 and TRBJ2-1, with 7 bases aligning to TRBD2. CDR3 size: 11 residues. Trimming cost V 3 bases and J 13 bases; bases outside gene matches: 3. The CDR3 loop is CASSLGGDQFF. CDR3 nucleotide sequence: TGTGCCAGCAGTTTGGGGGGGGATCAGTTCTTC.

This chain joins TRBV5-8 and TRBJ2-3; D is undetermined. The V gene's germline CDR1 is SGHTS and CDR2 YDEGEE. V was pared by 4 bases and J by 4 bases, with 22 bases between. This CDR3 comprises 17 residues. Written as DNA, the CDR3 is TGTGCCAGCAGCGCCAGATCTTTGGCCACCGGCCCAGATACGCAGTATTTT. It codes for CASSARSLATGPDTQYF. The whole variable domain, filled in from reference TRBV5-8 and TRBJ2-3, reads EAGVTQSPTHLIKTRGQQATLRCSPISGHTSVYWYQQALGLGLQFLLWYDEGEERNRGNFPPRFSGRQFPNYSSELNVNALELEDSALYLCASSARSLATGPDTQYFGPGTRLTVL.

As concerns this clonotype: A much larger clone sits a single nucleotide away, making a read error possible. The J gene is TRBJ2-2, the V gene TRBV5-6; D call uncertain. CDR1 is SGHDT, CDR2 YYEEEE, per germline. This CDR3 comprises 16 residues. The chain's CDR3 is CVSSTPQADYTGELFF. DNA for the CDR3: TGTGTCAGCAGCACCCCCCAGGCAGATTACACCGGGGAGCTGTTTTTT.

This clonotype appeared once. CDR3 DNA: TGTGCCAGCAGGGACTGTGAGTGGGCCGATACGCAGTATTTT. Translation gives CASRDCEWADTQYF. J is TRBJ2-3 and V is TRBV6-1; tentatively, D is TRBD2 (5 bases). The CDR3 extends over 14 amino acids. Germline loops: CDR1 MNHNS, CDR2 SASEGT. Trimming cost V 6 bases and J 6 bases, with 16 bases left between them.

This clonotype came up once. CDR3 sequence (DNA): TGTGCCAGCAGCCTGGCCAGCGCGACGTCTTTCCAAAACATTCAGTACTTC. This translates into CASSLASATSFQNIQYF. The chain uses TRBV5-6 and TRBJ2-4; D is undetermined. The CDR3 has 17 amino acids. V was shortened by 4 bases and J by 5 bases, with 22 bases between the two germline ends. Germline V gene data show CDR1 as SGHDT and CDR2 as YYEEEE.

For this clonotype: Because the CDR3 is missing its conserved closing phenylalanine or tryptophan, this is likely a read error. V usage is TRBV11-2 and J usage is TRBJ2-3; D perhaps matches TRBD2 (5 bases). CDR1 SGHAT and CDR2 FQNNGV come from the germline V gene. This CDR3 has 14 residues. V lost 5 bases, J lost 0 bases, and 9 bases lay in between. CDR3 bases: TGTGCCAGCAGCCCCGGACTCAGCACAGATACGCAGTATTCT. It codes for CASSPGLSTDTQYS.

This clonotype was detected many times. Here the CDR3 DNA reads TGTGCCAGCAGTTTGGGACCCTCAGAAGCTTTCTTT. It codes for CASSLGPSEAFF. The chain uses TRBV12-3 or TRBV12-4 and TRBJ1-1; tentative D call: TRBD1 (5 bases). This CDR3 spans 12 amino acids. The V and J ends lost 3 bases and 8 bases respectively, with 10 bases between them.

The genes are TRBV29-1 and TRBJ2-5; 15 bases align to TRBD2. V lost 6 bases, J lost 3 bases, and 8 bases stayed unmatched. Germline V gene data show CDR1 as SQVTM and CDR2 as ANQGSEA. The length of the CDR3 is 16 residues. The CDR3 region is CSVAGLAGGTEETQYF. As DNA, the CDR3 is TGCAGCGTAGCAGGACTAGCGGGAGGGACCGAAGAGACCCAGTACTTC.

Concerning this clonotype: This may be a read error: a much more frequent sequence differs by one nucleotide. The rearrangement uses TRBV29-1 and TRBJ1-3; D is perhaps TRBD1 (5 bases). Germline V gene sequence: CDR1 SQVTM, CDR2 ANQGSEA. The V gene lost 7 bases and the J gene lost 5 bases, with 12 bases spanning the gap. This CDR3 contains 12 residues. CDR3 sequence (DNA): TGCAGCGGGAGGGACTCCAGAAACACCATATATTTT. It is translated as CSGRDSRNTIYF.

This clonotype has ten or more counts. For the CDR3, the DNA is TGTGCCAGCAGTTACGAAGGACAAGTGCAGTTCTTC. It codes for CASSYEGQVQFF. The chain couples TRBV6-2 or TRBV6-3 to TRBJ2-1; D is possibly TRBD1 (5 bases). CDR1 and CDR2 from the germline V gene are MNHEY and SVGEGT. The V end was cut by 2 bases, the J end by 12 bases, with 11 bases between. This CDR3 is 12 amino acids long.